One and the same sample provided the 13 T cell receptor beta chains below, sequenced in a study of shared clonotypes between healthy human individuals (dated by TCRdb to 2019 to 2021). The library was generated by the immunoSEQ multiplex PCR assay. TCRdb re-hosts the immuneACCESS table, in-frame sequences only. Its copies lack some clones; in the studies checked, an unresolved V gene accounts for under half of them, and the cause for the rest is not known. The sample records about 580,000 clones, about 98% of which are singletons. The ten largest clonotypes hold 0.25% to 0.35% of the sample. CD8 naive samples consisted of CD45RO-negative cells that were positively selected for CCR7, yielding a CD45RA+CCR7+ population without TemRA cells. Input material: naive CD8+ T cells sorted from blood. The cell subset or site label, read with the paper, signifies: CD45RA+CCR7+. The receptors shown here come from a man in his thirties or forties in good health.

The rearrangement links TRBV2 to TRBJ2-1; D is perhaps TRBD2 (6 bases). Per germline, CDR1 SNHLY and CDR2 FYNNEI. Deletions cut 9 bases from V and 8 bases from J, with 14 bases between. The CDR3 extends over 12 amino acids. This CDR3 reads CASPASVDEQFF. CDR3 nucleotide sequence: TGTGCCAGTCCGGCTAGCGTAGATGAGCAGTTCTTC.

V and J are TRBV12-5 and TRBJ1-1; D unresolved. The V gene lost 7 bases and the J gene lost 0 bases, with 9 bases spanning the gap. The CDR3 runs 13 residues. CDR1 and CDR2 from the germline V gene are LGHNT and FRNRAP. This CDR3 is CASADWVNTEAFF. Written as DNA, the CDR3 is TGTGCTAGTGCGGATTGGGTGAACACTGAAGCTTTCTTT.

This sequence joins TRBV29-1 and TRBJ2-7, with TRBD2 matching 15 bases. V shed 1 base, J shed 2 bases, and the junction held 9 bases outside the gene matches. The germline CDR1 and CDR2 sequences are SQVTM and ANQGSEA. The CDR3 runs 18 residues. The CDR3 coding sequence is TGCAGCGTTGAAGGATTGAGGACTAGCGGGAGGGAGGCCTACGAGCAGTACTTC. Translation gives CSVEGLRTSGREAYEQYF.

As DNA, the CDR3 is TGTGCCAGCACCGGACTAGCGGGAGGGCCGCTCCAGTTCTTC. It specifies CASTGLAGGPLQFF. The V and J genes are TRBV6-5 and TRBJ2-1, with TRBD2 matching over 15 bases. Trimming removed 7 bases from V and 13 bases from J; junction bases left unmatched: 8. The CDR3 sequence is 14 residues long. CDR1 MNHEY and CDR2 SVGAGI come from the germline V gene.

The chain carries TRBV11-3 and TRBJ2-7, with TRBD2 matching 7 bases. The CDR3 runs to 15 residues. CDR1 and CDR2 (germline): SGHNT, YENEEA. Trimming took 1 base from V and 2 from J; bases not matched to a gene: 5. The CDR3 nucleotides are TGTGCCAGCAGCTTAGGGGGGGGATCCACCTACGAGCAGTACTTC. Its protein is CASSLGGGSTYEQYF.

This rearrangement joins TRBV21-1 to TRBJ1-4; TRBD1, the table's D call, was not compared with the DNA. TRBV21-1 has pseudogene status. CDR3 length: 16 residues. The CDR3 DNA reads as TGTGCCAGAAACCGAAAAACAGGTGCAACTAATGAAAAACTGTTTTTT. Its translation: CARNRKTGATNEKLFF.

J is TRBJ1-5 and V is TRBV28, with 9 bases matching TRBD1. CDR3 size: 18 residues. The ends lost 4 bases at V and 0 bases at J; junction bases unmatched: 10. Germline V gene data show CDR1 as MDHEN and CDR2 as SYDVKM. CDR3 protein: CASSSRGDRDYSNQPQHF. In nucleotides, the CDR3 is TGTGCCAGCAGTTCCAGAGGGGACAGGGATTATAGCAATCAGCCCCAGCATTTT.

The V call is TRBV10-3, the J call TRBJ1-2, with D tentatively TRBD1 (5 bases). This CDR3 has 11 amino acids. Trimming pared 8 bases from V and 2 bases from J, leaving 6 bases between. The germline gives CDR1 ENHRY, CDR2 SYGVKD. The CDR3 sequence: CAIEGNYGYTF. In nucleotides, the CDR3 is TGTGCCATCGAGGGGAACTATGGCTACACCTTC.

The chain carries TRBV11-2 and TRBJ2-5, with D hard to call. The germline V gene has CDR1 SGHAT and CDR2 FQNNGV. The CDR3 is 15 amino acids. V lost 4 bases, J lost 2 bases, and 14 bases lay in between. The CDR3 spells CASSSPLGRQETQYF. Written as DNA, the CDR3 is TGTGCCAGCAGCTCCCCGCTAGGTCGGCAAGAGACCCAGTACTTC.

In nucleotides, the CDR3 is TGCGCCAGCAGCTTGGGGGACGTCTACAATGAGCAGTTCTTC. Protein sequence: CASSLGDVYNEQFF. V is TRBV5-1 and J is TRBJ2-1, with D tentatively TRBD1 or TRBD2 (5 bases each). CDR1 is SGHRS, CDR2 YFSETQ, per germline. Trimming cost V 0 bases and J 3 bases, with 7 bases left between them. The CDR3 is 14 residues long.

The J gene is TRBJ2-4, the V gene TRBV6-6; D unclear. The CDR3 length is 16 residues. Germline V gives CDR1 MNHNY, CDR2 SVGAGI (reference sequence). V lost 0 bases and J lost 3, with 12 bases in between. This CDR3 is CASSYSTEFGKNIQYF. The CDR3 DNA is TGTGCCAGCAGTTACTCCACAGAGTTTGGCAAAAACATTCAGTACTTC.

CDR3 sequence (DNA): TGTGCCAGCAGCCACACCGGGACAGGGACCTACGAGCAGTACTTC. Its translation: CASSHTGTGTYEQYF. The chain recombines TRBV28 with TRBJ2-7; TRBD1 agrees at 9 bases. Germline trimming cut 6 bases from V and 2 bases from J; bases unmatched to any gene: 8. CDR1 and CDR2 from the germline V gene are MDHEN and SYDVKM. The CDR3 extends over 15 amino acids.

The V call is TRBV6-1, the J call TRBJ2-1; TRBD2 aligns across 10 bases. J lost 9 bases, V lost 6 bases, and 8 bases had no gene match. This CDR3 is 14 amino acids long. In germline, CDR1 is MNHNS, CDR2 SASEGT. CDR3 in DNA: TGTGCCAGCAGCCGTAGCGGGAGGTGGATTGAGCAGTTCTTC. This encodes CASSRSGRWIEQFF.